The 6 T cell receptor beta chains listed next were all sequenced from one sample in a study of control samples from healthy donors and cancer patients. Clones were read by immunoSEQ multiplex PCR, and TCRdb kept only the in-frame ones, dropping some. The sample records 95,000 to 150,000 clones, around 92% being singletons. Sequencing used blood. All receptors derive from a man aged 45 to 65 in good health.

The chain carries TRBV25-1 and TRBJ2-5; 8 nucleotides align to TRBD1. The V segment lost 8 bases and the J segment 5 bases; nucleotides outside the gene matches: 13. Germline loops: CDR1 MGHDK, CDR2 SYGVNS. The CDR3 totals 15 residues. The CDR3 DNA sequence: TGTGCCAGCCGTGGCCCGACAGGGGAGGTGGAGACCCAGTACTTC. Protein product: CASRGPTGEVETQYF. The full variable domain, with the rest looked up from reference TRBV25-1 and TRBJ2-5, is EADIYQTPRYLVIGTGKKITLECSQTMGHDKMYWYQQDPGMELHLIHYSYGVNSTEKGDLSSESTVSRIRTEHFPLTLESARPSHTSQYLCASRGPTGEVETQYFGPGTRLLVL.

The chain recombines TRBV25-1 with TRBJ1-1; a weak D match, TRBD1 (6 bases). The CDR3 contains 17 residues. The germline CDR1 and CDR2 sequences are MGHDK and SYGVNS. Trimming cost V 1 base and J 0 bases, with 15 bases left between them. The CDR3 sequence is CASSESRARDMNTEAFF. The CDR3, as DNA: TGTGCCAGCAGTGAATCACGGGCCAGGGACATGAACACTGAAGCTTTCTTT.

The rearrangement uses TRBV4-3 and TRBJ2-6; no reliable D call. The V gene lost 1 base and the J gene lost 7 bases, with 11 bases spanning the gap. This CDR3 spans 15 amino acids. CDR1 is LGHNA, CDR2 YSLEER, per germline. The CDR3 region is CASSQGAGSANVLTF. The CDR3 bases are TGCGCCAGCAGCCAAGGGGCAGGCTCTGCCAACGTCCTGACTTTC.

The chain links TRBV3-1 (or the pseudogene TRBV3-2) to TRBJ2-2; D remains unclear. The germline V gene has CDR1 LGHDT and CDR2 YNNKEL (reference sequence). The ends were cut back, 1 base at V and 1 base at J, with 7 bases in the middle. CDR3 length: 15 amino acids. CDR3 sequence: CASSQGQMNTGELFF. The CDR3 coding sequence is TGTGCCAGCAGCCAAGGCCAAATGAACACCGGGGAGCTGTTTTTT.

V and J are TRBV7-9 and TRBJ1-4; tentative D call: TRBD1 (5 bases). Germline lookup yields CDR1 SEHNR and CDR2 FQNEAQ (reference sequence). V was pared by 3 bases and J by 2 bases, with 7 bases between. The CDR3 is 14 residues long. The CDR3 is CASSLGGTNEKLFF. The CDR3 region has the DNA TGTGCCAGCAGCTTGGGGGGGACTAATGAAAAACTGTTTTTT.

This rearrangement joins TRBV6-5 to TRBJ2-3; D possibly corresponds to TRBD2 (5 bases). Germline CDR1 reads MNHEY; CDR2 reads SVGAGI. Trimming pared 4 bases from V and 5 bases from J, leaving 10 bases between. CDR3 length: 13 residues. The CDR3, as DNA: TGTGCCAGCAGTTTAGGCCGGGGAGATACGCAGTATTTT. This encodes CASSLGRGDTQYF.